The 6 T cell receptor beta chains reported below all come from one sample, sequenced in a study of T cell repertoires in cytomegalovirus infection. Their antigens remain unidentified. MiXCR was run by TCRdb on the reads, yielding one entry per CDR3 protein. The data hold about 900,000 distinct CDR3 sequences, with 30% to 40% observed a single time. Sample: cultured CD8+ T cells from PBMCs, taken from culture after CMV antigen stimulation. The receptors were sampled from a human donor in good health (CMV status not recorded). Some clones in this sample may be carry-over from other donors' samples.

This clonotype has only a few counts. V usage is TRBV6-1 and J usage is TRBJ2-1, with 11 bases that match TRBD2. This CDR3 has 15 residues. The V and J ends lost 7 bases and 2 bases, in that order; junction bases with no gene match: 4. Germline CDR1 MNHNS, CDR2 SASEGT. CDR3 nucleotide sequence: TGTGCCAGCACGGCTAGCGGGGGGACCTACAATGAGCAGTTCTTC. Translating it yields CASTASGGTYNEQFF.

The chain recombines TRBV7-9 with TRBJ1-1; unclear D gene. Trimming stripped 0 bases from V and 5 bases from J, with 4 bases between. This CDR3 contains 12 residues. The germline V gene has CDR1 SEHNR and CDR2 FQNEAQ (reference sequence). CDR3 loop: CASSLAITEAFF. CDR3 coding DNA: TGTGCCAGCAGCTTAGCCATTACTGAAGCTTTCTTT.

In this sample, this clonotype turned up many times. This chain joins TRBV7-8 and TRBJ2-3; D may be TRBD1 or TRBD2 (6 bases each). This CDR3 has 15 amino acids. CDR1 SGHVS and CDR2 FQNEAQ come from the germline V gene. Trimming removed 4 bases from V and 7 bases from J, with 18 bases in between. The CDR3 region has the DNA TGTGCCAGCAGCTCTGAAAGAACAGGGAGGCATACGCAGTATTTT. It codes for CASSSERTGRHTQYF.

This clonotype turned up a few times. The chain uses TRBV19 and TRBJ2-3; maybe TRBD1 (5 bases). Germline V gives CDR1 LNHDA, CDR2 SQIVND (reference sequence). The CDR3 is 14 amino acids. The V end lost 7 bases, the J end lost 0 bases, and 11 bases lay between the germline ends. CDR3 DNA: TGTGCCAGTATAGATCACAGGAGCACAGATACGCAGTATTTT. This codes for CASIDHRSTDTQYF.

A few counts support this clonotype. This chain uses TRBV5-6 with TRBJ1-5; 7 bases agree with TRBD1. V lost 4 bases and J lost 7; bases outside the gene matches: 14. This CDR3 has 16 amino acids. Per the germline V gene, CDR1 is SGHDT and CDR2 is YYEEEE. CDR3 amino acids: CASSPSHTGEVQPQHF. Here the CDR3 DNA reads TGTGCCAGCAGCCCGAGCCATACAGGGGAAGTACAGCCCCAGCATTTT.

This clonotype came up a few times. This chain connects TRBV6-6 to TRBJ1-5, with D perhaps TRBD1 (6 bases). Looked up from germline, CDR1 is MNHNY and CDR2 is SVGAGI (reference sequence). The V end lost 6 bases, the J end lost 3 bases, and 24 bases lay between the germline ends. The CDR3 loop spans 18 amino acids. CDR3 DNA sequence: TGTGCCAGCAGACGCCTTAACAGGGATATGCGAAACAATCAGCCCCAGCATTTT. It yields the protein CASRRLNRDMRNNQPQHF.